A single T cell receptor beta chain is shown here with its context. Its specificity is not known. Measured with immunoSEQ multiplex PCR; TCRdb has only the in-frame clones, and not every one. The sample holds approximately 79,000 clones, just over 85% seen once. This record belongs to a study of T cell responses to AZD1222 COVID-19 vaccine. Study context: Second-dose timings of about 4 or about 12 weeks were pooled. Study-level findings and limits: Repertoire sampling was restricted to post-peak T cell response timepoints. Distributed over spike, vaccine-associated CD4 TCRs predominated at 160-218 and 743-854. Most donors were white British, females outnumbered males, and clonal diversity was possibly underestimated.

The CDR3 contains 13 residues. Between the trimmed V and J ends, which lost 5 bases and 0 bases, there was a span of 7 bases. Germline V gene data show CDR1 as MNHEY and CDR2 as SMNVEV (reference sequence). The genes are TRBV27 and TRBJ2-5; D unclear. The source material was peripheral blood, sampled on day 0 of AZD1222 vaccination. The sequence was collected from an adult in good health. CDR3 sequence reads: CASSPSYQETQYF. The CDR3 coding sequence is TGTGCCAGCAGTCCCTCGTACCAAGAGACCCAGTACTTC.